This is a list of T cell receptor beta chains from one sample in a study of T cells in Graves' hyperthyroidism and ophthalmopathy. From the multiplex PCR reads, TCRdb called clonotypes with MiXCR, one entry per CDR3 protein. The data hold under 550,000 distinct CDR3 sequences, with about 20% observed a single time. Source material: blood. The receptors derive from a man between 40 and 49 years old with Graves' ophthalmopathy. The CDR3 runs from the conserved cysteine through the conserved F or W. D genes are given only for firm matches. For some rows the clone size is stated as once, few or many, or as a class when expanded; others skip it.

D: TRBD2; J: TRBJ2-3; V: TRBV7-9; size: many; DNA: TGTGCCAGCAGACCTCCCCCTCGACTAGCGGGGCGCACAGATACGCAGTATTTT; CDR3: CASRPPPRLAGRTDTQYF
D: .; J: TRBJ2-7; V: TRBV6-1; size: .; DNA: TGTGCCAGCAGTGACCCTAACTCTAAGCAGTACTTC; CDR3: CASSDPNSKQYF
D: .; J: TRBJ2-1; V: TRBV6-1; size: few; DNA: TGTGCCAGCTGTAAGGGTCCGAGCTCCTACAATGAGCAGTTCTTC; CDR3: CASCKGPSSYNEQFF
D: TRBD1; J: TRBJ1-3; V: TRBV9; size: few; DNA: TGTGCCAGCAGCGTAGCCCCCCTGAGGGACAGGGCCGCCCCTGGAAACACCATATATTTT; CDR3: CASSVAPLRDRAAPGNTIYF
D: TRBD1; J: TRBJ2-2; V: TRBV7-2; size: many; DNA: TGTGCCAGCAGCCCACAGGGGGTGAACACCGGGGAGCTGTTTTTT; CDR3: CASSPQGVNTGELFF
D: .; J: TRBJ2-1; V: TRBV28; size: many; DNA: TGTGCCAGCACCCCGAGGGACTTCTCCTACAATGAGCAGTTCTTC; CDR3: CASTPRDFSYNEQFF
D: .; J: TRBJ2-7; V: TRBV7-3; size: few; DNA: TGTGCCAGCAGCTCCCAAGCCGGCTCCTACGAGCAGTACTTC; CDR3: CASSSQAGSYEQYF
D: .; J: TRBJ2-1; V: TRBV9; size: .; DNA: TGTGCCAGCACCCTAGGGGACAAACACAATGAGCAGTTCTTC; CDR3: CASTLGDKHNEQFF
D: .; J: TRBJ1-1; V: TRBV9; size: .; DNA: TGTGCCAGCAGCGTAGCGGGGGACCGACTCACTGAAGCTTTCTTT; CDR3: CASSVAGDRLTEAFF
D: TRBD1; J: TRBJ2-7; V: TRBV6-5; size: .; DNA: TGTGCCAGCAGTTACTCAGGACAGGGCCCAATTTACGAGCAGTACTTC; CDR3: CASSYSGQGPIYEQYF
D: .; J: TRBJ1-2; V: TRBV24-1; size: .; DNA: TGTGCCACCGGCCGGACAGTCCTAATTGACTATGGCTACACCTTC; CDR3: CATGRTVLIDYGYTF